The 16 T cell receptor beta chains reported below all come from one sample, sequenced in a study of CD8+ T cells in alopecia areata. RNA extraction was followed by reverse transcription into cDNA, which acted as the sequencing template. Assay used: immunoSEQ multiplex PCR; TCRdb lists only in-frame clones, some missing. Of 200,000 or so clones in the sample, about 53% were seen once. The sample consisted of CD4+ T cells sorted from blood, taken at week 0. The receptors come from a human donor with alopecia areata.

This clone was seen a handful of times. The chain couples TRBV5-1 to TRBJ1-1; D is undetermined. This CDR3 is 13 amino acids long. Germline loops: CDR1 SGHRS, CDR2 YFSETQ. V dropped 0 bases and J dropped 1 base, with 4 bases sitting between them. The CDR3 bases are TGCGCCAGCAGCTTGGACAGGAACACTGAAGCTTTCTTT. Translation gives CASSLDRNTEAFF. Drawing the rest from reference TRBV5-1 and TRBJ1-1, the complete variable domain is KAGVTQTPRYLIKTRGQQVTLSCSPISGHRSVSWYQQTPGQGLQFLFEYFSETQRNKGNFPGRFSGRQFSNSRSEMNVSTLELGDSALYLCASSLDRNTEAFFGQGTRLTVV.

This clone was found many times. V is TRBV18 and J is TRBJ1-1; D might be TRBD1 (5 bases). The CDR3 is 16 residues long. V lost 5 bases, J lost 3 bases, and 19 bases lay in between. Germline V gives CDR1 KGHSH, CDR2 LQKENI. The DNA of the CDR3 is TGTGCCAGCTCAGGCGGGTTAGGGGAATGGGACACTGAAGCTTTCTTT. As protein: CASSGGLGEWDTEAFF. Supplemented by reference TRBV18 and TRBJ1-1, the full variable domain reads NAGVMQNPRHLVRRRGQEARLRCSPMKGHSHVYWYRQLPEEGLKFMVYLQKENIIDESGMPKERFSAEFPKEGPSILRIQQVVRGDSAAYFCASSGGLGEWDTEAFFGQGTRLTVV.

The chain uses TRBV11-2 and TRBJ2-3; D call uncertain. V lost 5 bases and J 4 bases, leaving 10 bases between the germline ends. CDR3 length: 13 residues. Germline V gene lookup returns CDR1 SGHAT and CDR2 FQNNGV. DNA of the CDR3: TGTGCCAGCAGCCCAAAGGGCCCAGATACGCAGTATTTT. Amino acid sequence: CASSPKGPDTQYF.

This chain links TRBV29-1 with TRBJ2-7; D perhaps matches TRBD2 (6 bases). V lost 2 bases to trimming and J lost 7 bases, with 18 bases between them. Germline CDR1 SQVTM, CDR2 ANQGSEA. The CDR3 extends over 14 amino acids. DNA of the CDR3: TGCAGCGTTGAAAGGGACCGCGGGGTGAGGGAGCAGTACTTC. It specifies CSVERDRGVREQYF.

The rearrangement links TRBV7-8 to TRBJ2-7, with D hard to call. Trimming removed 1 base from V and 0 bases from J, with 4 bases in between. The CDR3 covers 13 residues. The V gene's germline CDR1 is SGHVS and CDR2 FQNEAQ. The CDR3 DNA reads TGTGCCAGCAGCTTAGATGCCTCCTACGAGCAGTACTTC. It encodes CASSLDASYEQYF. The full variable domain, rest sourced from reference TRBV7-8 and TRBJ2-7, is GAGVSQSPRYKVAKRGQDVALRCDPISGHVSLFWYQQALGQGPEFLTYFQNEAQLDKSGLPSDRFFAERPEGSVSTLKIQRTQQEDSAVYLCASSLDASYEQYFGPGTRLTVT.

Only one count was recorded for this clone. The V gene is TRBV7-2, the J gene TRBJ2-3; TRBD2 aligns across 9 bases. The CDR3 spans 15 residues. The germline V gene encodes CDR1 SGHTA and CDR2 FQGNSA. J gave up 3 bases and V 0 bases, and 1 base lay outside the gene matches. CDR3 in DNA: TGTGCCAGCAGCTTAGCGGGACTAGCAACAGATACGCAGTATTTT. It is translated as CASSLAGLATDTQYF.

The V and J genes are TRBV9 and TRBJ2-1, with no clear D. The CDR3 length is 14 residues. Germline CDR1 SGDLS, CDR2 YYNGEE. Trimming pared 5 bases from V and 2 bases from J, leaving 11 bases between. The CDR3 nucleotides read TGTGCCAGCAGTAAAATGAAGGCCTACAATGAGCAGTTCTTC. Residues: CASSKMKAYNEQFF.

The CDR3 region has the DNA TGTGCCAGCAGTGTTAACTCCTACAATGAGCAGTTCTTC. Amino acids: CASSVNSYNEQFF. This chain joins TRBV2 and TRBJ2-1; D ambiguous. The V gene's germline CDR1 is SNHLY and CDR2 FYNNEI. V was trimmed by 4 bases and J by 0 bases, leaving 4 bases between them. The CDR3 totals 13 residues.

Here the CDR3 DNA reads TGTGCCAGCAGCCCCGGGGGGCGGGAGAATTACGACAATGAGCAGTTCTTC. Its protein is CASSPGGRENYDNEQFF. The V gene is TRBV5-4, the J gene TRBJ2-1, with a possible D match to TRBD2 (7 bases). The ends were cut back, 4 bases at V and 5 bases at J, with 22 bases in the middle. The CDR3 has 17 residues. Germline CDR1 SGHNT, CDR2 YYREEE (reference sequence). The complete variable domain, with remaining parts taken from reference TRBV5-4 and TRBJ2-1, reads ETGVTQSPTHLIKTRGQQVTLRCSSQSGHNTVSWYQQALGQGPQFIFQYYREEENGRGNFPPRFSGLQFPNYSSELNVNALELDDSALYLCASSPGGRENYDNEQFFGPGTRLTVL.

The chain recombines TRBV7-9 with TRBJ2-3; a weak D match, TRBD2 (5 bases). The CDR3 runs 15 residues. Trimming removed 1 base at V and 0 bases at J, with 8 bases between. Germline CDR1 reads SEHNR; CDR2 reads FQNEAQ (reference sequence). The CDR3 loop reads CASSLGSVSTDTQYF. Written as DNA, the CDR3 is TGTGCCAGCAGCTTAGGTAGCGTCAGCACAGATACGCAGTATTTT.

The chain recombines TRBV5-1 with TRBJ2-1; 9 positions match TRBD2. Germline trimming cut 0 bases from V and 6 bases from J; bases unmatched to any gene: 4. CDR1 SGHRS and CDR2 YFSETQ come from the germline V gene. This CDR3 has 15 amino acids. The CDR3 protein is CASSLGLAASNEQFF. The CDR3 DNA reads TGCGCCAGCAGCTTGGGACTAGCGGCAAGCAATGAGCAGTTCTTC.

The chain carries TRBV27 and TRBJ2-7, with D unclear. Germline V gene sequence: CDR1 MNHEY, CDR2 SMNVEV (reference sequence). V was shortened by 2 bases and J by 3 bases, with 14 bases between the two germline ends. The CDR3 totals 15 residues. In DNA form, the CDR3 reads TGTGCCAGCAGTTTAAAACCCGACACGGACTACGAGCAGTACTTC. Its translation: CASSLKPDTDYEQYF.

The chain uses TRBV5-1 and TRBJ1-2; TRBD1 might be the D (6 bases). The CDR3 contains 15 residues. Per germline, CDR1 SGHRS and CDR2 YFSETQ. Trimming took 0 bases from V and 6 from J, leaving 15 bases between them. The chain's CDR3 is CASSLGLQGMNGYTF. DNA for the CDR3: TGCGCCAGCAGCTTGGGGCTACAGGGTATGAATGGCTACACCTTC.

This clone was counted a few times. The gene calls are TRBV10-2 and TRBJ1-2; 8 nucleotides line up with TRBD1. This CDR3 contains 14 residues. Trimming at V came to 6 bases and at J to 0 bases, leaving 3 bases not matched to a gene. Germline V gene lookup returns CDR1 WSHSY and CDR2 SAAADI. The CDR3 loop is CASSEDRANYGYTF. Written as DNA, the CDR3 is TGCGCCAGCAGCGAGGACAGGGCTAACTATGGCTACACCTTC.

V gene TRBV4-1 combines with J gene TRBJ2-5; 11 bases are shared with TRBD2. V lost 1 base and J lost 5; bases outside the gene matches: 3. This CDR3 has 15 amino acids. Germline V gene sequence: CDR1 MGHRA, CDR2 YSYEKL. For the CDR3, the DNA is TGCGCCAGCAGCCAAGGTAGCGGGAGGGAGGAGACCCAGTACTTC. Encoded protein: CASSQGSGREETQYF.

This chain uses TRBV30 with TRBJ1-5, with D maybe TRBD1 (6 bases). This CDR3 comprises 14 residues. Trimming pared 1 base from V and 2 bases from J, leaving 9 bases between. Germline values: CDR1 GTSNPN, CDR2 SVGIG (reference sequence). The CDR3 nucleotides read TGTGCCTGGAGTGGAGCAGGGGGCAATCAGCCCCAGCATTTT. It translates to CAWSGAGGNQPQHF.